This T cell receptor (beta chain) was recorded in a study of blood T cell repertoires in COVID-19. Background on the study: The samples span acute and convalescent COVID-19 from the United States, Italy and Spain. In each case, the material was cDNA or gDNA derived from T cells, B-cell-depleted T cells, or PBMCs.

CDR3 length: 13 residues. Germline V gene lookup returns CDR1 LGHNA and CDR2 YSLEER. The V end was cut by 4 bases, the J end by 7 bases, with 11 bases between. Per the original data handling: Reference gene primers were amplified, and this amplification served to estimate nucleated cell counts. Profiled with immunoSEQ multiplex PCR; TCRdb holds only in-frame clones, not every one. Clone size and the V and J calls come from that table; the DNA yielded D and trimming. The table has 150,000 to 200,000 clones, nearly 90% seen once. This clone was seen once. Sequencing was carried out using peripheral blood. The source is a young man who had recovered from COVID-19. This chain uses TRBV4-3 with TRBJ1-5; D is unclear. CDR3 sequence reads: CASSPQTRQPQHF. The CDR3 DNA follows: TGCGCCAGCAGCCCCCAGACGCGGCAGCCCCAGCATTTT.